This T cell receptor (beta chain) was sequenced in a study of CXCR3-negative and CXCR3-positive naive CD8 T cells. Study-level information: Every library held about 1.5 +/- 0.3 million TRB reads, and the total came to some 130 million.

Study-level points and caveats: For CXCR3-positive naive cells, TRB CDR3s were more hydrophobic than those of CXCR3-negative naive cells.

This CDR3 has 16 amino acids. Germline V lookup: CDR1 SGHRS, CDR2 YFSETQ. TRB cDNA libraries were made by UMI-labeled 5' RACE. From its re-call of the 5' RACE reads, TCRdb lists each CDR3 protein once, without DNA. The listing records 90,000 to 150,000 distinct CDR3 sequences. Concerning this clonotype itself: The antigen is undetermined.

The source is a human donor in good health. Some clones in this sample may be carry-over from other donors' samples. The rearrangement links TRBV5-1 to TRBJ2-3; the TCRdb D gene call, TRBD1, has no DNA to confirm it. Sequencing was performed on naive CXCR3+ CD8+ T cells from blood. Subset defined: CD45RO-CCR7+CD27+CD95- naive CD8+ T cells expressing CXCR3 (TNR3+). This CDR3 reads CASSLGTGFSTDTQYF.